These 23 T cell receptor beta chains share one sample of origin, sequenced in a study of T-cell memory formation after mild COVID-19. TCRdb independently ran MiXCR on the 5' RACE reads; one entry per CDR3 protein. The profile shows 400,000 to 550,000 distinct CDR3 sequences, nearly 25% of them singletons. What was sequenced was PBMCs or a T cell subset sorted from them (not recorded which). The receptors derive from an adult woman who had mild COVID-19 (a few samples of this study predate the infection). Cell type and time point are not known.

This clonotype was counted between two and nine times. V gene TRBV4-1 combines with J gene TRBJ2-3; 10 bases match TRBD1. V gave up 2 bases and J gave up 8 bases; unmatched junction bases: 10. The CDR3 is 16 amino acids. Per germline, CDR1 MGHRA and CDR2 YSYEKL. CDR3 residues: CASSQPGTGDHATQYF. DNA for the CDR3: TGCGCCAGCAGCCAACCCGGGACAGGGGATCATGCTACGCAGTATTTT.

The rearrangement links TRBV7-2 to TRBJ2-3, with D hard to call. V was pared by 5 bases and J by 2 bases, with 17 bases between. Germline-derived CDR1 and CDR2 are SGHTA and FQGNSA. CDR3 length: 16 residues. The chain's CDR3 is CASSTRVRQFTDTQYF. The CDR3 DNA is TGTGCCAGCAGCACAAGGGTACGGCAGTTCACAGATACGCAGTATTTT.

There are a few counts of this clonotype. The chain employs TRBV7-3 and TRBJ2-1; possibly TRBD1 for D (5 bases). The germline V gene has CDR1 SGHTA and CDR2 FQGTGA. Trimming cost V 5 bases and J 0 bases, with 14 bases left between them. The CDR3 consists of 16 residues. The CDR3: CASSPWGASSYNEQFF. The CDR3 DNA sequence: TGTGCCAGCAGCCCTTGGGGCGCGAGCTCCTACAATGAGCAGTTCTTC. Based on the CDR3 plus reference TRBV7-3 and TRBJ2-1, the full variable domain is GAGVSQTPSNKVTEKGKYVELRCDPISGHTALYWYRQSLGQGPEFLIYFQGTGAADDSGLPNDRFFAVRPEGSVSTLKIQRTERGDSAVYLCASSPWGASSYNEQFFGPGTRLTVL.

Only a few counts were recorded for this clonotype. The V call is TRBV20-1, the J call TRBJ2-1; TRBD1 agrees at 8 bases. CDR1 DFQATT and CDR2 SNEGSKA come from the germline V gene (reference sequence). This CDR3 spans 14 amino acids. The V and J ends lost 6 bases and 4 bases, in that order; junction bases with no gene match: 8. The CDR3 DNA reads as TGCAGTGCACTCCGGGACAGGTCGTACAATGAGCAGTTCTTC. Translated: CSALRDRSYNEQFF.

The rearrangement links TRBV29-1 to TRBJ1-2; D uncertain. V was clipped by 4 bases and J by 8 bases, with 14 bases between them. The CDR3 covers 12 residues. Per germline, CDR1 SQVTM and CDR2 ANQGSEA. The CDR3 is CSVGAGIYGYTF. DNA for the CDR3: TGCAGCGTTGGGGCGGGGATCTACGGCTACACCTTC.

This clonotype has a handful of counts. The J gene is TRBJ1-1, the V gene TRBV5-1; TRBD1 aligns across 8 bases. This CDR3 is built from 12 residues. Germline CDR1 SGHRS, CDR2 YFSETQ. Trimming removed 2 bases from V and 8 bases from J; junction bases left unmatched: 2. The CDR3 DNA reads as TGCGCCAGCAGCTTCCGGGACAGGGAAGCTTTCTTT. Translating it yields CASSFRDREAFF.

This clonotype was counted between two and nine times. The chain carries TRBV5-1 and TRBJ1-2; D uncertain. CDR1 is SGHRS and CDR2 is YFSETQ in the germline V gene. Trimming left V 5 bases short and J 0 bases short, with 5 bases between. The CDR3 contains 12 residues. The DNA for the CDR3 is TGCGCCAGCAGGCACTCTAACTATGGCTACACCTTC. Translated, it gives CASRHSNYGYTF.

This CDR3 is CASRAGVGANEKLFF. The CDR3 DNA sequence: TGTGCCAGCCGAGCAGGGGTCGGTGCGAATGAAAAACTGTTTTTT. This sequence joins TRBV25-1 and TRBJ1-4; a possible D gene is TRBD1 (6 bases). CDR3 length: 15 residues. Germline assignment: CDR1 MGHDK and CDR2 SYGVNS. The V gene lost 8 bases and the J gene lost 5 bases, with 18 bases spanning the gap.

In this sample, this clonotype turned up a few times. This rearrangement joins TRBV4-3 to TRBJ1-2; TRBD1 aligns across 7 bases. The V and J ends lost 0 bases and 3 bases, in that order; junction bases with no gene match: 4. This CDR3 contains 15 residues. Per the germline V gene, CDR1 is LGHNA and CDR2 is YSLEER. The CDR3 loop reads CASSQEPGGYYGYTF. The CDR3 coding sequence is TGCGCCAGCAGCCAAGAGCCAGGGGGTTACTATGGCTACACCTTC.

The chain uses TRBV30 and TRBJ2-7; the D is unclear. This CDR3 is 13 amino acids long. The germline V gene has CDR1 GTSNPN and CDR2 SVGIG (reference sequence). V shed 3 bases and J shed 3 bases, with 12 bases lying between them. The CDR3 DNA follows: TGTGCCTGGAGACCGGGTGTCGTCTACGAGCAGTACTTC. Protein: CAWRPGVVYEQYF.

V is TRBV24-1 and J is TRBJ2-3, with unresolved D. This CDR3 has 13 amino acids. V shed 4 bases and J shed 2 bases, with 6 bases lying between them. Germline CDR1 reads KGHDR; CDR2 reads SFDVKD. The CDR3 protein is CATSEDVTDTQYF. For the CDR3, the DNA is TGTGCCACCAGTGAGGACGTCACAGATACGCAGTATTTT.

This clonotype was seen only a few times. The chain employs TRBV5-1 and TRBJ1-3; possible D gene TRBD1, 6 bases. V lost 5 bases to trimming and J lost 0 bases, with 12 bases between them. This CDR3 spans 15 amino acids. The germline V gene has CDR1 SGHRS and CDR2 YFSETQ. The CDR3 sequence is CASRDSLSSGNTIYF. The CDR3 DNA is TGCGCCAGCAGGGACAGCCTGAGCTCTGGAAACACCATATATTTT.

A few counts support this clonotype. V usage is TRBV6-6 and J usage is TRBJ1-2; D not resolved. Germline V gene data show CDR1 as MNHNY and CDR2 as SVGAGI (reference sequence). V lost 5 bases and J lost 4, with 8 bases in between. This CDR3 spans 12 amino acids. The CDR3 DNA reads TGTGCCAGCAGTGCCCAGCCCTATGGCTACACCTTC. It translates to CASSAQPYGYTF.

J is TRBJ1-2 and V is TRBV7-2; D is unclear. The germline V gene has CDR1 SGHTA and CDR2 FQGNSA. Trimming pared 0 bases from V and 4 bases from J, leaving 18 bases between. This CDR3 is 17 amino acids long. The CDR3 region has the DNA TGTGCCAGCAGCTTAGCTCCGTGGGCAGCACCTCTCTATGGCTACACCTTC. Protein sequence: CASSLAPWAAPLYGYTF.

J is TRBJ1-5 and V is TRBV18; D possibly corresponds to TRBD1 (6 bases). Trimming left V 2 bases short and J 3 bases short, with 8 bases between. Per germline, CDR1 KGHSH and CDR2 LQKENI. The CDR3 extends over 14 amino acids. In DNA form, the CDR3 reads TGTGCCAGCTCACCAGCAGGGGACAATCAGCCCCAGCATTTT. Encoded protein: CASSPAGDNQPQHF.

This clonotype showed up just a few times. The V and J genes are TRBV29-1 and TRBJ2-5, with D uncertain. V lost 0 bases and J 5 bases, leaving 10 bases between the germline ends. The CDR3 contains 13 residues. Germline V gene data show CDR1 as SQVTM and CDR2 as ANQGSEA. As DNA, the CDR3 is TGCAGCGTTGAAGATTACTCTGGGGAGACCCAGTACTTC. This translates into CSVEDYSGETQYF. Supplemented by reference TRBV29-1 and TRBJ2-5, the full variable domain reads SAVISQKPSRDICQRGTSLTIQCQVDSQVTMMFWYRQQPGQSLTLIATANQGSEATYESGFVIDKFPISRPNLTFSTLTVSNMSPEDSSIYLCSVEDYSGETQYFGPGTRLLVL.

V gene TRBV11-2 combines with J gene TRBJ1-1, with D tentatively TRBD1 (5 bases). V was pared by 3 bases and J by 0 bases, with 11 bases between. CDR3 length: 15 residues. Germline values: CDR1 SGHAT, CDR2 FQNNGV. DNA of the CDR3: TGTGCCAGCAGCTTTCAGGGTGAGATGAACACTGAAGCTTTCTTT. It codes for CASSFQGEMNTEAFF. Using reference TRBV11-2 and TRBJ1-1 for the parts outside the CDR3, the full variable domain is EAGVAQSPRYKIIEKRQSVAFWCNPISGHATLYWYQQILGQGPKLLIQFQNNGVVDDSQLPKDRFSAERLKGVDSTLKIQPAKLEDSAVYLCASSFQGEMNTEAFFGQGTRLTVV.

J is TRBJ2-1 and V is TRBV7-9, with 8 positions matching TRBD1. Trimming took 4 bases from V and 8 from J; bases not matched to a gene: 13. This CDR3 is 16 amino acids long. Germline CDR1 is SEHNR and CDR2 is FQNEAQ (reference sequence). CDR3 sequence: CASSSFNRTGRHEQFF. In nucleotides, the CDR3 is TGTGCCAGCAGCTCCTTTAATAGGACAGGGCGACATGAGCAGTTCTTC.

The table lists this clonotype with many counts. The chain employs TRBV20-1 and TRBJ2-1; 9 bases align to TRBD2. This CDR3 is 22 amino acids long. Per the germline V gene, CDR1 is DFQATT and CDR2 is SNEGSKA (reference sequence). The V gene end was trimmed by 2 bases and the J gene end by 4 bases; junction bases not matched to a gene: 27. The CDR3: CSARYTSGRVSGGTATYNEQFF. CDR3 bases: TGCAGTGCTAGATATACGTCAGGGAGGGTGAGCGGGGGGACCGCCACGTACAATGAGCAGTTCTTC.

The CDR3: CASSPQGRGNTEAFF. The CDR3 DNA reads TGTGCCAGCAGCCCTCAGGGAAGAGGGAACACTGAAGCTTTCTTT. The J gene is TRBJ1-1, the V gene TRBV3-1; TRBD1 might be the D (5 bases). The CDR3 is 15 amino acids. The V gene lost 4 bases and the J gene lost 1 base, with 13 bases spanning the gap. In germline, CDR1 is LGHDT, CDR2 YNNKEL (reference sequence).

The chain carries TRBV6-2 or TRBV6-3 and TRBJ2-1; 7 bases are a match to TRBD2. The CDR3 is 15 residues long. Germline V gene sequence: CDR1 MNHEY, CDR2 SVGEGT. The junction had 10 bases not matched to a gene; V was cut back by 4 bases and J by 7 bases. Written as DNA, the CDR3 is TGTGCCAGCAGTTGGCTGGCGGGAGCACCGAATGAGCAGTTCTTC. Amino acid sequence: CASSWLAGAPNEQFF.

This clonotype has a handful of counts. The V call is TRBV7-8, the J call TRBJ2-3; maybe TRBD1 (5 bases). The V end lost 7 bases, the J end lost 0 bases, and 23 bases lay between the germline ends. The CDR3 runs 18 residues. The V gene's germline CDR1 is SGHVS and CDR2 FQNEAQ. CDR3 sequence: CASTPNWGARVSTDTQYF. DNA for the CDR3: TGTGCCAGCACCCCTAACTGGGGCGCAAGGGTAAGCACAGATACGCAGTATTTT.

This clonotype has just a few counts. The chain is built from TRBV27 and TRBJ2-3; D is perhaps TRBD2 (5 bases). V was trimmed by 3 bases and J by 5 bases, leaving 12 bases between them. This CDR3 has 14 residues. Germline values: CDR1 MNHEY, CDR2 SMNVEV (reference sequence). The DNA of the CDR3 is TGTGCCAGCAGTTTTGGGGAGACCGGAGATACGCAGTATTTT. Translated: CASSFGETGDTQYF.